This T cell receptor beta chain derives from a study of Ad26.COV2.S vaccination and SARS-CoV-2 variants. Sample treatment: roughly 20 received Ad26.COV2.S at low or high dose, single or two shots; 5 received placebo; per-sample allocation not given. The samples date from day 63 after the first vaccine or placebo injection. The CDR3 sequence is 12 residues long. Germline CDR1 and CDR2: GTSNPN and SVGIG (reference sequence). V lost 3 bases, J lost 8 bases, and 5 bases stayed unmatched. Data came from immunoSEQ multiplex PCR; TCRdb stores just in-frame clones and leaves some out. In the table there are fewer than 400,000 clones, about 89% of which are singletons.

The sequenced sample was peripheral blood, obtained in a trial of Ad26.COV2.S vaccine versus placebo. This TCR was sampled from a person aged 18 to 65 who received the Ad26.COV2.S COVID-19 vaccine or a placebo. V usage is TRBV30 and J usage is TRBJ1-2; 8 nucleotides match TRBD1. CDR3 amino acids: CAWRGPGGGYTF. The CDR3 DNA reads TGTGCCTGGAGGGGACCAGGGGGCGGCTACACCTTC. The whole variable domain, filled in from reference TRBV30 and TRBJ1-2, reads SQTIHQWPATLVQPVGSPLSLECTVEGTSNPNLYWYRQAAGRGLQLLFYSVGIGQISSEVPQNLSASRPQDRQFILSSKKLLLSDSGFYLCAWRGPGGGYTFGSGTRLTVV.